This TCR beta chain was retrieved from a study of OX40 agonist ivuxolimab in advanced cancers. This table comes from immunoSEQ multiplex PCR, and its TCRdb copy is limited to in-frame clones, with some not included. This table has around 72,000 clones, 82% appearing once. The sequence came from an adult with an advanced solid tumor such as melanoma, head and neck, liver or kidney cancer. This material consisted of CD4+ or CD8+ T cells sorted from blood, taken in a trial of the OX40 agonist ivuxolimab.

The CDR3 nucleotides read TGTGCCAGCAGATCGGGACTAGCGAGCGAGCAGTACTTC. Encoded protein: CASRSGLASEQYF. J is TRBJ2-7 and V is TRBV6-5, with 10 nucleotides matching TRBD2. There are 13 residues in the CDR3. The J segment lost 6 bases and the V segment lost 6 bases, leaving 5 bases of the junction unmatched. Germline CDR1 and CDR2: MNHEY and SVGAGI.